This is a list of T cell receptor beta chains from one sample in a study of T cell responses to AZD1222 COVID-19 vaccine. Measured with immunoSEQ multiplex PCR; TCRdb has only the in-frame clones, and not every one. The sample yields about 110,000 clones, approximately 90% seen once. Sequences were derived from peripheral blood, sampled 28 days after the second AZD1222 dose. These receptor sequences come from an adult who received the AZD1222 COVID-19 vaccine. Both conserved end residues are part of each CDR3. A D gene is named only where the DNA matches it firmly. Only some rows state a clone size, as once, few, many or a class for expanded clones.

d_call	j_call	v_call	clone_size	cdr3_aa	cdr3_nt
.	TRBJ1-6	TRBV19	.	CASSNPDQGKNSPLHF	TGTGCCAGTAGTAACCCGGACCAGGGGAAGAATTCACCCCTCCACTTT
.	TRBJ2-1	TRBV19	once	CASSAFNEQFF	TGTGCCAGTAGCGCTTTCAATGAGCAGTTCTTC
.	TRBJ1-1	TRBV9	.	CASSVQGGRNTEAFF	TGTGCCAGCAGCGTACAAGGCGGGCGGAACACTGAAGCTTTCTTT
.	TRBJ1-4	TRBV12-5	few	CASGFSLGETTNEKLFF	TGTGCTAGTGGTTTTTCTTTAGGGGAGACAACTAATGAAAAACTGTTTTTT
.	TRBJ1-3	TRBV19	.	CASRREGSGNTIYF	TGTGCCAGTAGACGAGAAGGGTCTGGAAACACCATATATTTT
.	TRBJ2-2	TRBV27	.	CASSLWRTGELFF	TGTGCCAGCAGTTTATGGCGCACCGGGGAGCTGTTTTTT
TRBD1	TRBJ2-4	TRBV10-1	.	CASAGQGGNIQYF	TGCGCCAGTGCCGGACAGGGTGGAAACATTCAGTACTTC
.	TRBJ1-1	TRBV5-4	once	CASSLDWGLNTEAFF	TGTGCCAGCAGCTTGGATTGGGGACTGAACACTGAAGCTTTCTTT
.	TRBJ1-6	TRBV5-8	.	CASSLDKMRGLHSPLHF	TGTGCCAGCAGCTTGGATAAGATGAGGGGCTTACATTCACCCCTCCACTTT
TRBD1	TRBJ2-2	TRBV30	.	CAWSGQGNTGELFF	TGTGCCTGGAGTGGACAGGGGAACACCGGGGAGCTGTTTTTT
.	TRBJ1-1	TRBV5-1	.	CASSQPEGLGITEAFF	TGCGCCAGCAGCCAGCCGGAGGGGCTTGGGATAACTGAAGCTTTCTTT
.	TRBJ1-4	TRBV7-2	few	CASSLALATNEKLFF	TGTGCCAGCAGCTTGGCTCTTGCAACTAATGAAAAACTGTTTTTT
.	TRBJ1-5	TRBV6-2/TRBV6-3	few	CASSHAPNQPQHF	TGTGCCAGCAGTCACGCCCCTAATCAGCCCCAGCATTTT
.	TRBJ1-5	TRBV2	.	CASWDVLGNQPQHF	TGTGCCAGTTGGGACGTCCTAGGCAATCAGCCCCAGCATTTT
TRBD1	TRBJ2-3	TRBV6-5	.	CASSPDRVTADTQYF	TGTGCCAGCAGTCCAGACAGGGTTACGGCAGATACGCAGTATTTT
TRBD1	TRBJ2-1	TRBV28	.	CASRNAGTGVDEQFF	TGTGCCAGCAGAAACGCCGGGACAGGGGTAGATGAGCAGTTCTTC
.	TRBJ2-5	TRBV5-1	.	CASSPPVAAQETQYF	TGCGCCAGCAGCCCACCGGTAGCGGCCCAAGAGACCCAGTACTTC
.	TRBJ1-1	TRBV3-1/TRBV3-2	.	CASSLIPGQNTEAFF	TGTGCCAGCAGCCTCATTCCCGGACAGAACACTGAAGCTTTCTTT
.	TRBJ1-6	TRBV6-5	.	CASSPDGTNSPLHF	TGTGCCAGCAGTCCGGACGGTACTAATTCACCCCTCCACTTT
.	TRBJ1-5	TRBV19	.	CASSIDRYSNQPQHF	TGTGCCAGTAGTATAGACAGATATAGCAATCAGCCCCAGCATTTT
TRBD1	TRBJ1-5	TRBV19	.	CASSIEDRGGQPQHF	TGTGCCAGTAGTATTGAGGACAGGGGCGGACAGCCCCAGCATTTT
TRBD2	TRBJ2-5	TRBV11-2	.	CASSPGGSGGFFQETQYF	TGTGCCAGCAGCCCGGGGGGAAGCGGGGGCTTCTTCCAAGAGACCCAGTACTTC
TRBD1	TRBJ2-2	TRBV7-9	.	CASSFRDRGTGELFF	TGTGCCAGCAGCTTCAGGGACAGGGGGACCGGGGAGCTGTTTTTT
TRBD1	TRBJ1-2	TRBV28	few	CASSSTGGNYGYTF	TGTGCCAGCAGTTCGACAGGGGGTAACTATGGCTACACCTTC
.	TRBJ2-3	TRBV11-3	.	CASSLRQGGTDTQYF	TGTGCCAGCAGCTTACGGCAGGGAGGCACAGATACGCAGTATTTT
.	TRBJ2-5	TRBV19	few	CASSIGRIETQYF	TGTGCCAGTAGTATAGGTCGGATAGAGACCCAGTACTTC
.	TRBJ1-4	TRBV27	.	CASSSQGGEKLFF	TGTGCCAGCAGCTCACAGGGTGGAGAAAAACTGTTTTTT
.	TRBJ1-1	TRBV5-5	.	CASSRELNTEAFF	TGTGCCAGCAGCAGGGAACTGAACACTGAAGCTTTCTTT
.	TRBJ1-1	TRBV3-1/TRBV3-2	.	CASSQDPGNTEAFF	TGTGCCAGCAGCCAAGATCCGGGGAACACTGAAGCTTTCTTT
TRBD2	TRBJ2-2	TRBV6-6	.	CASRYQSGGGELFF	TGTGCCAGCAGATATCAAAGCGGGGGCGGGGAGCTGTTTTTT
.	TRBJ2-5	TRBV18	.	CASSPGQRGETQYF	TGTGCCAGCTCACCCGGACAGAGAGGAGAGACCCAGTACTTC
TRBD1	TRBJ1-4	TRBV5-1	few	CASSFGSGTGRFGEKLFF	TGCGCCAGCAGCTTTGGAAGTGGGACAGGGAGGTTTGGTGAAAAACTGTTTTTT
.	TRBJ1-1	TRBV28	.	CASSLRTGIHEAFF	TGTGCCAGCAGTTTAAGGACCGGGATCCATGAAGCTTTCTTT
.	TRBJ2-7	TRBV12-3/TRBV12-4	.	CASSTFGYEQYF	TGTGCCAGCAGTACCTTTGGTTACGAGCAGTACTTC
.	TRBJ2-7	TRBV7-3	.	CASSLFEGLSYEQYF	TGTGCCAGCAGCTTATTTGAGGGGCTCTCCTACGAGCAGTACTTC
.	TRBJ2-1	TRBV5-4	once	CASSLRGGSNEQFF	TGTGCCAGCAGCTTGAGGGGGGGGTCTAATGAGCAGTTCTTC
.	TRBJ2-1	TRBV6-5	.	CASSYDASWNEQFF	TGTGCCAGCAGTTATGATGCCTCGTGGAATGAGCAGTTCTTC
.	TRBJ1-4	TRBV6-5	once	CASRPSGGLSGKLFF	TGTGCCAGCAGACCGAGCGGCGGACTTTCGGGAAAACTGTTTTTT
TRBD1	TRBJ1-5	TRBV4-1	.	CASSQDGTGGNQPQHF	TGCGCCAGCAGCCAAGACGGGACAGGAGGGAATCAGCCCCAGCATTTT
TRBD1	TRBJ1-2	TRBV28	.	CASSSGTGGGYTF	TGTGCCAGCAGTTCGGGGACAGGGGGCGGCTACACCTTC
.	TRBJ2-7	TRBV18	.	CASSPNGGGSYEQYF	TGTGCCAGCTCACCAAACGGGGGAGGTTCCTACGAGCAGTACTTC
TRBD1	TRBJ1-4	TRBV28	.	CASSSHRGPTNEKLFF	TGTGCCAGCAGTTCTCACAGGGGCCCAACTAATGAAAAACTGTTTTTT
.	TRBJ2-3	TRBV7-3	.	CASSGSREDTQYF	TGTGCCAGCTCCGGGTCAAGGGAAGATACGCAGTATTTT
.	TRBJ2-5	TRBV2	.	CASSGGGSPFQETQYF	TGTGCCAGCAGTGGGGGCGGCTCGCCCTTCCAAGAGACCCAGTACTTC
.	TRBJ1-1	TRBV30	.	CAWSLGGNTEAFF	TGTGCCTGGAGTTTGGGGGGGAACACTGAAGCTTTCTTT
TRBD1	TRBJ2-7	TRBV19	.	CASSRTGEIYEQYF	TGTGCCAGTAGCAGGACAGGGGAGATCTACGAGCAGTACTTC